These 19 T cell receptor beta chains originate from one sample sequenced in a study of shared clonotypes between healthy human individuals. TCRdb keeps only in-frame clones here, not all; method: immunoSEQ multiplex PCR. The sample has around 2.5 million clones; 93% are singletons. What was sequenced was naive CD4+ T cells from PBMCs. The subset: CD45RA+ positively selected. These receptors all stem from a young man in good health. Some clones in this sample may be carry-over from other donors' samples.

The gene calls are TRBV28 and TRBJ1-1; D gene unclear. Germline V gives CDR1 MDHEN, CDR2 SYDVKM. V was shortened by 4 bases and J by 3 bases, with 18 bases between the two germline ends. This CDR3 comprises 16 residues. The CDR3 bases are TGTGCCAGCAGTTCTCGCAGGTTTGCCCGGGACACTGAAGCTTTCTTT. It encodes CASSSRRFARDTEAFF.

This chain connects TRBV11-1 to TRBJ2-1; D might be TRBD2 (6 bases). From germline, CDR1 is SGHAT and CDR2 FQDESV (reference sequence). The CDR3 sequence is 14 residues long. Trimming cost V 5 bases and J 6 bases, with 14 bases left between them. The CDR3 coding sequence is TGTGCCAGCAGCGACCGTAGCGGAGGCAATGAGCAGTTCTTC. Amino acid sequence: CASSDRSGGNEQFF.

This clone appeared once. The chain combines TRBV19 with TRBJ2-1, with a tentative D call TRBD2 (7 bases). The CDR3 covers 16 residues. Germline-derived CDR1 and CDR2 are LNHDA and SQIVND (reference sequence). V was pared by 5 bases and J by 2 bases, with 16 bases between. The CDR3 spells CASSRGRESPYNEQFF. The CDR3 bases are TGTGCCAGTAGTCGGGGGCGGGAGAGCCCCTACAATGAGCAGTTCTTC.

The chain combines TRBV28 with TRBJ1-5; no clear D. With 3 bases removed from V and 3 bases from J, the gap between germline ends came to 12 bases. CDR3 length: 15 amino acids. Germline loops: CDR1 MDHEN, CDR2 SYDVKM. The CDR3 sequence is CASSLTDPANQPQHF. The CDR3 region has the DNA TGTGCCAGCAGTTTGACGGACCCAGCCAATCAGCCCCAGCATTTT.

The CDR3 coding sequence is TGCGCCAGCAGCTTGGGTCTAGCGGGAGGGCCGGATGAGCAGTTCTTC. Its protein is CASSLGLAGGPDEQFF. The chain is built from TRBV5-1 and TRBJ2-1, with 12 bases fitting TRBD2. This CDR3 has 16 amino acids. Germline-derived CDR1 and CDR2 are SGHRS and YFSETQ. J was trimmed by 8 bases and V by 0 bases; bases with no gene match: 6.

The rearrangement joins TRBV28 to TRBJ2-7; no clear D. The V gene lost 5 bases and the J gene lost 4 bases, with 21 bases spanning the gap. Germline V gives CDR1 MDHEN, CDR2 SYDVKM. The CDR3 sequence is 16 residues long. DNA of the CDR3: TGTGCCAGCAGTCCCCGGCCGGGTCGCTTGGTGTACGAGCAGTACTTC. Amino acids: CASSPRPGRLVYEQYF.

The chain employs TRBV18 and TRBJ2-2; 15 nucleotides agree with TRBD2. V was pared by 2 bases and J by 7 bases, with 5 bases of the junction left unmatched. CDR3 length equals 17 residues. CDR1 is KGHSH and CDR2 is LQKENI in the germline V gene. The CDR3 bases are TGTGCCAGCTCACCATGGACTAGCGGGAGGGCCGTCGGGGAGCTGTTTTTT. This sequence encodes CASSPWTSGRAVGELFF.

The chain carries TRBV9 and TRBJ1-3; no firm D call. CDR3 size: 14 residues. The V end was cut by 1 base, the J end by 3 bases, with 8 bases between. Germline CDR1 SGDLS, CDR2 YYNGEE. The CDR3 nucleotides are TGTGCCAGCAGCGTAACGGGAGTTGGAAACACCATATATTTT. As protein: CASSVTGVGNTIYF.

CDR3 nucleotides: TGTGCCAGTAGCTTAGGGACATGGGATCAGCCCCAGCATTTT. This sequence encodes CASSLGTWDQPQHF. The chain couples TRBV19 to TRBJ1-5, with D perhaps TRBD1 (6 bases). Trimming took 6 bases from V and 5 from J, leaving 14 bases between them. The CDR3 runs to 14 residues. The V gene's germline CDR1 is LNHDA and CDR2 SQIVND (reference sequence).

This clone was picked up one time. The rearrangement links TRBV7-9 to TRBJ1-1; TRBD1 matches 8 bases. This CDR3 has 14 residues. V lost 5 bases, J lost 1 base, and 3 bases stayed unmatched. CDR1 is SEHNR and CDR2 is FQNEAQ in the germline V gene (reference sequence). CDR3 coding DNA: TGTGCCAGCAGCGCCGGGACAGGGAACACTGAAGCTTTCTTT. Translating gives CASSAGTGNTEAFF.

This chain connects TRBV2 to TRBJ2-5; D is unclear. The CDR3 contains 13 residues. V lost 2 bases and J 5 bases, leaving 9 bases between the germline ends. Germline values: CDR1 SNHLY, CDR2 FYNNEI. CDR3 region: CASSERVVETQYF. Here the CDR3 DNA reads TGTGCCAGCAGTGAACGGGTGGTTGAGACCCAGTACTTC.

This chain links TRBV10-3 with TRBJ2-1, with TRBD2 matching over 10 bases. This CDR3 region has 20 residues. After removal of 0 bases from V and 0 bases from J, the junction contained 11 bases not matched to a gene. Germline CDR1 and CDR2: ENHRY and SYGVKD. The CDR3 bases are TGTGCCATCAGTGAGTCGGGGCTAGCGGGGGCTTCAAGCTCCTACAATGAGCAGTTCTTC. It encodes CAISESGLAGASSSYNEQFF.

The chain employs TRBV19 and TRBJ2-1, with D tentatively TRBD2 (6 bases). This CDR3 spans 18 amino acids. V dropped 1 base and J dropped 5 bases, with 21 bases sitting between them. Germline V gene data show CDR1 as LNHDA and CDR2 as SQIVND (reference sequence). The CDR3 spells CASSIVAGSAFQDNEQFF. The CDR3 coding sequence is TGTGCCAGTAGTATAGTAGCCGGGAGCGCCTTCCAGGACAATGAGCAGTTCTTC. The full variable domain, in which reference TRBV19 and TRBJ2-1 provide the parts outside the CDR3, is DGGITQSPKYLFRKEGQNVTLSCEQNLNHDAMYWYRQDPGQGLRLIYYSQIVNDFQKGDIAEGYSVSREKKESFPLTVTSAQKNPTAFYLCASSIVAGSAFQDNEQFFGPGTRLTVL.

V is TRBV4-2 and J is TRBJ2-7; D might be TRBD2 (6 bases). Germline V lookup: CDR1 LGHNA, CDR2 YNFKEQ. Between the trimmed V and J ends, which lost 7 bases and 3 bases, there was a span of 13 bases. CDR3 length: 13 amino acids. The CDR3 is CASKMSSGYEQYF. In DNA, the CDR3 is TGTGCCAGCAAAATGAGTAGCGGCTACGAGCAGTACTTC.

This chain connects TRBV6-1 to TRBJ2-7, with TRBD1 as a possible D gene (5 bases). The CDR3 length is 15 residues. Trimming removed 5 bases at V and 4 bases at J, with 18 bases between. In germline, CDR1 is MNHNS, CDR2 SASEGT. This CDR3 reads CASSTTMGREYEQYF. CDR3 DNA: TGTGCCAGCAGTACCACTATGGGGCGCGAGTACGAGCAGTACTTC.

V gene TRBV29-1 combines with J gene TRBJ2-3; a weak D match, TRBD1 (7 bases). Deletions cut 6 bases from V and 3 bases from J, with 13 bases between. The length of the CDR3 is 13 residues. CDR1 is SQVTM, CDR2 ANQGSEA, per germline. CDR3 sequence (DNA): TGCAGCGTCCAGCAGGGGGGAACAGATACGCAGTATTTT. Amino acids: CSVQQGGTDTQYF.

On this clone itself: One end of the junction varies from germline; a read error may be responsible. V is TRBV4-2 and J is TRBJ2-3; D uncertain. The CDR3 is made up of 12 amino acids. Germline V gives CDR1 LGHNA, CDR2 YNFKEQ. The CDR3 reads CASSQDGAKWDF. CDR3 in DNA: TGTGCCAGCAGCCAAGATGGAGCCAAATGGGATTTT.

V usage is TRBV7-9 and J usage is TRBJ1-1; the match to TRBD1 covers 11 bases. There are 17 residues in the CDR3. Trimming at V came to 4 bases and at J to 4 bases, leaving 11 bases not matched to a gene. Germline V gives CDR1 SEHNR, CDR2 FQNEAQ (reference sequence). DNA of the CDR3: TGTGCCAGCAGCTCAGGACAGGGGGCGGCGAGGAGCACTGAAGCTTTCTTT. Amino acid sequence: CASSSGQGAARSTEAFF.

The chain links TRBV4-3 to TRBJ2-2; TRBD2 aligns across 10 bases. Germline trimming cut 1 base from V and 3 bases from J; bases unmatched to any gene: 5. Germline CDR1 is LGHNA and CDR2 is YSLEER. The CDR3 runs 17 residues. The CDR3 coding sequence is TGCGCCAGCAGCCAAGGTTTAGCGGGAGGATACACCGGGGAGCTGTTTTTT. Protein sequence: CASSQGLAGGYTGELFF.